This T cell receptor beta chain was observed in a study of T cell clonotyping in hematopoietic cell transplantation. V lost 6 bases to trimming and J lost 6 bases, with 13 bases between them. The CDR3 extends over 13 amino acids. Germline V CDR1 and CDR2: MGHDK, SYGVNS. Study outcomes and limitations: Without cell sorting, CD4 versus CD8 contributions remain unresolved. Pathologically expanded recipient clonotypes increased progressively from day 30 to day 180 as diversity fell.

The method was immunoSEQ multiplex PCR; TCRdb's version includes in-frame clones alone and lacks a portion of them. The sample yields about 36,000 clones, roughly 94% seen once. Time point: recipient sample about 28 days before transplant, after cytoreduction. Recipients were bled about 28 days pretransplant and at posttransplant days 30, 100, 180. With regard to this clone: Antigen unknown.

The chain carries TRBV25-1 and TRBJ2-3; D unresolved. The TCR originated in a man in his forties with chronic myeloid leukemia. Some clones in this sample may be carry-over from other donors' samples. The source was peripheral blood mononuclear cells, collected before stem cell transplant. CDR3 in amino acids: CASRKPGSDTQYF. CDR3 bases: TGTGCCAGCAGGAAGCCGGGTTCCGATACGCAGTATTTT.